This T cell receptor (beta chain) was documented in a study of control samples from healthy donors and cancer patients. Generated by immunoSEQ multiplex PCR, the TCRdb table keeps only in-frame clones and is missing some. The sample contains 150,000 to 180,000 clones, over 85% of which appear only once. With 4 bases removed from V and 3 bases from J, the gap between germline ends came to 16 bases. The germline gives CDR1 SGHRS, CDR2 YFSETQ. The CDR3 is made up of 16 amino acids. Input material: blood. This sequence was found in a man aged 45-65 years in good health. This rearrangement joins TRBV5-1 to TRBJ1-4; D may be TRBD1 (5 bases). The CDR3 protein is CASSPGPGTANEKLFF. The CDR3 DNA reads TGCGCCAGCAGCCCTGGACCTGGGACGGCTAATGAAAAACTGTTTTTT. Together with reference TRBV5-1 and TRBJ1-4, the CDR3 gives the full variable domain: KAGVTQTPRYLIKTRGQQVTLSCSPISGHRSVSWYQQTPGQGLQFLFEYFSETQRNKGNFPGRFSGRQFSNSRSEMNVSTLELGDSALYLCASSPGPGTANEKLFFGSGTQLSVL.